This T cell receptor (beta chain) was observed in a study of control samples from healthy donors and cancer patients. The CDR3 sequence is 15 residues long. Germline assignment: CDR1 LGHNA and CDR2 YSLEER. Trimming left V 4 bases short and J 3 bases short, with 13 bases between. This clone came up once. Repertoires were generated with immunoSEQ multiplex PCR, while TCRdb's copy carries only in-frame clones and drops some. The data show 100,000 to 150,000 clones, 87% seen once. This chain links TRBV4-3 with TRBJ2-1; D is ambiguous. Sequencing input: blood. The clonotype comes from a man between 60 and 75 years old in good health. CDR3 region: CASSPYAVDYNEQFF. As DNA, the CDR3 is TGCGCCAGCAGCCCTTATGCGGTGGACTACAATGAGCAGTTCTTC.